This T cell receptor (beta chain) was documented in a study of cytomegalovirus exposure and HLA in healthy donors. CDR3 size: 15 residues. CDR1 SGDLS and CDR2 YYNGEE come from the germline V gene. The V and J ends lost 0 bases and 1 base respectively, with 10 bases between them. PCR primers comprised 60 Vbeta and 13 Jbeta primers. This table comes from immunoSEQ multiplex PCR, and its TCRdb copy is limited to in-frame clones, with some not included. The table for this sample gives about 200,000 clones. The genes are TRBV9 and TRBJ1-1; D gene ambiguous. Specimen: PBMCs. The TCR originated in a girl aged 2 to 9 in good health and CMV-seropositive. CDR3 region: CASSVEWAENTEAFF. In nucleotides, the CDR3 is TGTGCCAGCAGCGTAGAATGGGCAGAGAACACTGAAGCTTTCTTT.